One and the same sample provided the 16 T cell receptor beta chains below, sequenced in a study of beta chain features in type 1 diabetes. Investigators reverse transcribed all isolated RNA, so they sequenced expressed TCRB transcripts. The method was immunoSEQ multiplex PCR; TCRdb's version includes in-frame clones alone and lacks a portion of them. Of around 190,000 clones in the sample, roughly an eighth were seen once. Source material: central memory CD4+ T cells from blood. These receptors all stem from a woman aged 18-35 years in good health.

V and J are TRBV5-4 and TRBJ2-7, with 9 bases fitting TRBD1. Unmatched junction bases numbered 8, after V lost 4 bases and J lost 6 bases. The CDR3 runs 14 residues. The germline V gene has CDR1 SGHNT and CDR2 YYREEE (reference sequence). CDR3 DNA: TGTGCCAGCAGCCCCGGGACAGGGCGGCGCGAGCAGTACTTC. This sequence encodes CASSPGTGRREQYF.

This clone came up a few times. The rearrangement links TRBV28 to TRBJ1-5; 8 nucleotides match TRBD1. Germline lookup yields CDR1 MDHEN and CDR2 SYDVKM. The CDR3 runs 15 residues. The V segment lost 6 bases and the J segment 7 bases; nucleotides outside the gene matches: 11. The DNA for the CDR3 is TGTGCCAGCAGCTCCTACTCACAGGGGGGACAGCCCCAGCATTTT. The encoded protein is CASSSYSQGGQPQHF.

The gene calls are TRBV7-2 and TRBJ2-3; TRBD2 aligns across 8 bases. The ends lost 6 bases at V and 3 bases at J; junction bases unmatched: 8. Germline-derived CDR1 and CDR2 are SGHTA and FQGNSA. The CDR3 sequence is 15 residues long. The CDR3 nucleotides read TGTGCCAGCAGACCCCCGGGACTAGGTACAGATACGCAGTATTTT. Encoded protein: CASRPPGLGTDTQYF.

The chain couples TRBV18 to TRBJ2-5; D call uncertain. Germline V gene sequence: CDR1 KGHSH, CDR2 LQKENI. The CDR3 has 17 residues. The germline V and J ends were trimmed by 3 bases and 0 bases, with 17 bases remaining between them. The CDR3: CASSPFNSGSYQETQYF. As DNA, the CDR3 is TGTGCCAGCTCACCGTTTAATTCCGGGTCGTACCAAGAGACCCAGTACTTC.

The chain recombines TRBV12-5 with TRBJ1-1, with 7 positions matching TRBD1. With V trimmed by 8 bases and J by 0 bases, 3 bases remained unmatched. Germline CDR1 reads LGHNT; CDR2 reads FRNRAP. The CDR3 is 13 amino acids. CDR3 in DNA: TGTGCTAGTCAGGGGGGAATGAACACTGAAGCTTTCTTT. Its protein is CASQGGMNTEAFF.

The genes are TRBV7-9 and TRBJ2-3; 8 bases match TRBD2. The germline CDR1 and CDR2 sequences are SEHNR and FQNEAQ (reference sequence). The V and J ends lost 1 base and 5 bases, in that order; junction bases with no gene match: 2. This CDR3 region has 14 residues. The CDR3 coding sequence is TGTGCCAGCAGCTTAGGGCTAGCGGGAGATACGCAGTATTTT. It is translated as CASSLGLAGDTQYF.

The chain combines TRBV7-2 with TRBJ2-3; tentative D call: TRBD2 (6 bases). V gave up 3 bases and J gave up 2 bases, with 9 bases separating them. The germline V gene encodes CDR1 SGHTA and CDR2 FQGNSA. The CDR3 is 14 residues long. CDR3 region: CASSFGGFTDTQYF. CDR3 bases: TGTGCCAGCAGCTTCGGGGGATTCACAGATACGCAGTATTTT.

V gene TRBV18 combines with J gene TRBJ1-1, with 11 nucleotides matching TRBD1. Germline lookup yields CDR1 KGHSH and CDR2 LQKENI. V was clipped by 2 bases and J by 6 bases; unmatched bases: 14. The CDR3 runs to 18 residues. CDR3 sequence reads: CASSPRKGQGAGGAEAFF. The DNA for the CDR3 is TGTGCCAGCTCACCAAGGAAAGGACAGGGGGCTGGTGGGGCTGAAGCTTTCTTT.

This clone was counted only a few times. The gene calls are TRBV6-5 and TRBJ2-7; D might be TRBD2 (5 bases). Germline CDR1 is MNHEY and CDR2 is SVGAGI. This CDR3 comprises 13 residues. V lost 2 bases to trimming and J lost 6 bases, with 11 bases between them. The CDR3 DNA sequence: TGTGCCAGCAGTTACCGGGTAGGAGGCGAGCAGTACTTC. Its translation: CASSYRVGGEQYF.

This clone was seen at least ten times. The same CDR3 also results from other DNA sequences found in this sample. This chain uses TRBV5-6 with TRBJ2-1; D remains unclear. V was cut by 1 base and J by 0 bases, with 5 bases left in between. The CDR3 is made up of 14 amino acids. Germline V gene lookup returns CDR1 SGHDT and CDR2 YYEEEE. For the CDR3, the DNA is TGTGCCAGCAGCTTGCCCAGCTCCTACAATGAGCAGTTCTTC. Its protein product is CASSLPSSYNEQFF.

The chain joins TRBV5-4 to TRBJ2-7, with TRBD2 matching 7 bases. This CDR3 comprises 15 residues. Losses at the gene ends were 4 bases for V and 2 bases for J; bases not matched to a gene: 9. The germline gives CDR1 SGHNT, CDR2 YYREEE (reference sequence). The CDR3 reads CASSQELREPYEQYF. DNA for the CDR3: TGTGCCAGCAGCCAAGAGCTGCGGGAGCCCTACGAGCAGTACTTC.

This clone was detected only a few times. This sequence joins TRBV6-6 and TRBJ2-7; weak D call: TRBD2 (6 bases). Germline CDR1 and CDR2: MNHNY and SVGAGI (reference sequence). The CDR3 is 15 amino acids. Trimming left V 2 bases short and J 2 bases short, with 13 bases between. In DNA, the CDR3 is TGTGCCAGCAGTTACCCGGCTAGCGCTACCTACGAGCAGTACTTC. This sequence encodes CASSYPASATYEQYF.

Only a few counts were recorded for this clone. This chain joins TRBV18 and TRBJ2-5, with TRBD1 identical over 7 bases. The CDR3 runs to 13 residues. Germline CDR1 KGHSH, CDR2 LQKENI. V shed 2 bases, J shed 5 bases, and the junction held 2 bases outside the gene matches. The CDR3 DNA reads TGTGCCAGCTCACCAGAGGGGGCGGAGACCCAGTACTTC. Amino acids: CASSPEGAETQYF.

The V and J genes are TRBV7-6 and TRBJ2-1; D is perhaps TRBD1 (6 bases). CDR3 size: 15 residues. V dropped 5 bases and J dropped 1 base, with 12 bases sitting between them. Germline V gives CDR1 SGHVS, CDR2 FNYEAQ. The CDR3 DNA is TGTGCCAGCAGCGCTGGACAGTGGTCCTACAATGAGCAGTTCTTC. Translation gives CASSAGQWSYNEQFF.

V is TRBV6-1 and J is TRBJ2-4; 7 bases map to TRBD2. The CDR3 runs to 17 residues. V lost 4 bases, J lost 2 bases, and 11 bases stayed unmatched. Looked up from germline, CDR1 is MNHNS and CDR2 is SASEGT. CDR3 coding DNA: TGTGCCAGCAGTGGCCACCTGGGCGGGGGTCCCAAAAACATTCAGTACTTC. It encodes CASSGHLGGGPKNIQYF.

V and J are TRBV6-1 and TRBJ2-1; TRBD2 matches at 14 bases. From germline, CDR1 is MNHNS and CDR2 SASEGT. The CDR3 consists of 14 residues. With V trimmed by 6 bases and J by 9 bases, 4 bases remained unmatched. CDR3 protein: CASRPGLAGAEQFF. The CDR3 nucleotides read TGTGCCAGCAGGCCGGGACTAGCGGGGGCTGAGCAGTTCTTC.